The entry below describes one TCR beta chain. This clone has more than one count but fewer than ten. Which antigen it targets is not known. Base qualities are not provided; no much larger clone lies one nucleotide away. The germline V gene yields SGDLS for CDR1 and YYNGEE for CDR2. V is trimmed back by 3 bases and J by 1 base, and the junction contains 3 bases that no gene match accounts for. From cysteine to phenylalanine, the CDR3 is 16 amino acids long. Solely the CDR3 DNA is kept, with 48 bases framed from the first base. This record comes from a study of beta chain features in type 1 diabetes (dated by TCRdb to 2016 to 2018). About the investigation overall: Mean age, gender distribution, total cell number and subset yield were not different between patients and healthy donors. The study compared TCRB repertoires of sorted circulating CD4+ T cell subsets between recently diagnosed type 1 diabetes patients and matched healthy donors. Whereas all 30 or so donors provided naive and central memory subsets, regulatory and stem cell-like memory subsets were isolated from just 8 patients and about 8 healthy donors. A total of 100 million to 110 million sorted cells were examined across all samples, and a strong correlation was observed between cell number per subset and RNA yield. The investigation overall reported the following: Naive, central memory and regulatory TCRB repertoires appeared more similar among patients than among healthy donors. At VDJ recombination sites, type 1 diabetes patients had fewer insertions and more deleted nucleotides, which implies abnormalities in thymic rearrangement. Because cDNA was sequenced instead of genomic DNA, highly expressing activated cells could be over-represented, though the groups showed no difference in activation or CD3 levels. Because small numbers of individuals were included in the HLA sub-analyses, any influence of HLA type on TCRB rearrangement was left unresolved. A moderate but significant shortening of TCRB CDR3 length was observed in type 1 diabetes patients in all four CD4+ subsets. PCR may preferentially amplify shorter templates, but because patient and control samples were amplified and corrected together, any resulting skew would affect both groups equally.

All of the isolated RNA was reverse transcribed with the High Capacity cDNA Reverse Transcription Kit, so expressed TCRB transcripts were sequenced. Deep immunoSEQ sequencing was applied to naive, central memory and regulatory T cell samples, giving an average of roughly 3.5 million total reads per sample. Sorted cells were lysed in RLT buffer and RNA was extracted with DNase-treated RNeasy Micro or Mini kits, depending on cell number. To prevent cross-contamination, every cell subset was processed on its own, while patient and healthy donor samples were processed together. TCRB sequences were amplified from cDNA with the immunoSEQ multiplex PCR, producing 87-bp fragments spanning the CDR3 region. Amplicons were sequenced on the Illumina HiSeq platform. The study's own analysis went as follows. PCR bias was computationally corrected using synthetic template baselines, reads within Hamming distance 2 were collapsed, and singletons that could not be merged were discarded. Reads were aligned to IMGT to assign V, D and J genes, CDR3 length, and insertions or deletions at six rearrangement sites. Within each subset, clonotype counts were normalized to sorted cell number, and only after that were true diversity and Gini coefficients computed with the tcR R package. The overlap coefficient, calculated on TCRB nucleotide sequences, was used to measure repertoire sharing. TCRdb took this table from immuneACCESS and kept in-frame rearrangements with V and J called. Such tables lack part of the clones; where checked against another copy, unresolved V genes explain under half of the gap, and the rest is unexplained. The D gene and trimming were derived from the DNA, and the V and J assignments and clone size from that table. The sample yields some 40,000 clones; about half were counted once. The top ten constitute 0.72% of the sample.

A single peripheral blood draw of about 116 mL on average was collected from each donor into heparinised tubes. A BD FACSAria II and a panel including CD45RO, CCR7, CD25, CD127, CD95 and CD27 were used to sort naive, central memory, regulatory and stem cell-like memory CD4+ T cells. A purity above 98% was achieved for all sorted populations. PBMCs were isolated right away by Lymphoprep density gradient centrifugation and were stained directly, without culture. So that batch effects would be minimized, each experiment stained and sorted samples in pairs, pairing one healthy donor with one patient. Sequenced: central memory CD4+ T cells from blood. This receptor was obtained from a woman aged 18-29 years in good health. The V and J segments used are TRBV9 and TRBJ2-2; 10 of the junction bases match TRBD2. The CDR3 sequence is CASSAGLAVNTGELFF. The bases are TGTGCCAGCAGCGCCGGACTAGCGGTGAACACCGGGGAGCTGTTTTTT. Outside the CDR3, residues come from the reference TRBV9 and TRBJ2-2 proteins, so the full variable domain is: DSGVTQTPKHLITATGQRVTLRCSPRSGDLSVYWYQQSLDQGLQFLIQYYNGEERAKGNILERFSAQQFPDLHSELNLSSLELGDSALYFCASSAGLAVNTGELFFGEGSRLTVL.